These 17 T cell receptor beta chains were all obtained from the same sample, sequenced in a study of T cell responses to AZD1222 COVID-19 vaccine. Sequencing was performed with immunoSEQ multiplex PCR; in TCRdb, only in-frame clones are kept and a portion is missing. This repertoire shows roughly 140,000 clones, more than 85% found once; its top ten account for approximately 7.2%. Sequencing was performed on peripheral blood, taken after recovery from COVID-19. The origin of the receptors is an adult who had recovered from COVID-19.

CDR3 DNA sequence: TGTGCCAGCAGCTTGGTCGGGCAGTTGAGCTCCTACGAGCAGTACTTC. It translates to CASSLVGQLSSYEQYF. The chain employs TRBV5-6 and TRBJ2-7; D remains ambiguous. The CDR3 runs 16 residues. Germline values: CDR1 SGHDT, CDR2 YYEEEE. The V and J ends lost 0 bases and 0 bases respectively, with 13 bases between them.

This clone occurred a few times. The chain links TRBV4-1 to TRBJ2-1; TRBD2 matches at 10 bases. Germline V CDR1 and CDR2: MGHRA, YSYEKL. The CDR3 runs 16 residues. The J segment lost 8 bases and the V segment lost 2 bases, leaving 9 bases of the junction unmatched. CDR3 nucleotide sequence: TGCGCCAGCAGCCAATATCTAGCGGGAGCGGAGGATGAGCAGTTCTTC. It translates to CASSQYLAGAEDEQFF.

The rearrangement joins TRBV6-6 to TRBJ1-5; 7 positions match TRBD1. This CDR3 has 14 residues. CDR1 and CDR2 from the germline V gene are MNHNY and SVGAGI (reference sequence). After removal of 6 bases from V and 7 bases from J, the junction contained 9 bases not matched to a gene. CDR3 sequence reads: CASRHNRGSQPQHF. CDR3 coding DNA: TGTGCCAGCAGACACAACAGGGGATCGCAGCCCCAGCATTTT.

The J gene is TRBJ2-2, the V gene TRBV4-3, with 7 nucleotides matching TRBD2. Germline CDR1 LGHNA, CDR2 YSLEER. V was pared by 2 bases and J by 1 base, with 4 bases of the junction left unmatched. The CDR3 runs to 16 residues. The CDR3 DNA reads TGCGCCAGCAGCCAACTCGTAGCGGGGAACACCGGGGAGCTGTTTTTT. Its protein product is CASSQLVAGNTGELFF.

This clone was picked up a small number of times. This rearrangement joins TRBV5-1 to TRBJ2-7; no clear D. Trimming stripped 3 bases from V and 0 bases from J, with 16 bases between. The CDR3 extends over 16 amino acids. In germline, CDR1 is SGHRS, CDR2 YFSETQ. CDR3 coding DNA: TGCGCCAGCAGCTCCGGGTCCCTCCTTCTCTCCTACGAGCAGTACTTC. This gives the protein CASSSGSLLLSYEQYF.

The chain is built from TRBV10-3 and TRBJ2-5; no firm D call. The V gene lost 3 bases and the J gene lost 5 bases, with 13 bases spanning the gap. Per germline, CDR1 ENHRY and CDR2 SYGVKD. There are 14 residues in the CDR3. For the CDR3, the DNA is TGTGCCATCAGTGATAGGCCAATCGGGGAGACCCAGTACTTC. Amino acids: CAISDRPIGETQYF.

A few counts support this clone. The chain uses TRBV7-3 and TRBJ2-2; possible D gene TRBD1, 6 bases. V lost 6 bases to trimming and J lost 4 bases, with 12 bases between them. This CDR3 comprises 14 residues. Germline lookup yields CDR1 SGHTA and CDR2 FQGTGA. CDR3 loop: CASRYLGATGELFF. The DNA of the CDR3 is TGTGCCAGCAGATATTTGGGGGCCACCGGGGAGCTGTTTTTT.

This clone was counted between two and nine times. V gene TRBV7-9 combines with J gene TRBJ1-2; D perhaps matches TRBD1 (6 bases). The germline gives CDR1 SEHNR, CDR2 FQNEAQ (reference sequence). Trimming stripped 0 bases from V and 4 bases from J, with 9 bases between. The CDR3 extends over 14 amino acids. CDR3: CASSLAGGGYGYTF. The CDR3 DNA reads TGTGCCAGCAGCTTAGCCGGAGGGGGCTATGGCTACACCTTC.

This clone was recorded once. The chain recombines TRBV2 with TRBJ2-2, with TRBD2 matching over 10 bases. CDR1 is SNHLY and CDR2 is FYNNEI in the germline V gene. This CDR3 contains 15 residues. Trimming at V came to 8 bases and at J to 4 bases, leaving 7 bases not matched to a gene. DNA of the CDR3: TGTGCCAGCTTACGGACTAGCGGAAGCACCGGGGAGCTGTTTTTT. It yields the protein CASLRTSGSTGELFF.

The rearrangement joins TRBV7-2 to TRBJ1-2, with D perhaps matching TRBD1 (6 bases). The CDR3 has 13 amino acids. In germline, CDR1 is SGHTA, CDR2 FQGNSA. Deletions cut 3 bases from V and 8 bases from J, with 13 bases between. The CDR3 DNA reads TGTGCCAGCAGCTTTTCGACAGGCTACGGCTACACCTTC. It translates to CASSFSTGYGYTF.

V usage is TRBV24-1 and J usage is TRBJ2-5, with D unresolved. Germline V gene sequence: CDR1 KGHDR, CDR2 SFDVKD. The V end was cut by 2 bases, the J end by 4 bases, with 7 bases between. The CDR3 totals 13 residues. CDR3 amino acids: CATSDSRPETQYF. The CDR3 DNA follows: TGTGCCACCAGTGATTCGCGACCAGAGACCCAGTACTTC.

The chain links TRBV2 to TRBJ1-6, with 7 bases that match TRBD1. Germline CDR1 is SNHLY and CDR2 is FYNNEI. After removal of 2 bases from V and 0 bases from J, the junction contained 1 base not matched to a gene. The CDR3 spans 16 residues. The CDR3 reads CASSEPGGSYNSPLHF. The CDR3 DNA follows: TGTGCCAGCAGTGAACCAGGGGGCTCCTATAATTCACCCCTCCACTTT.

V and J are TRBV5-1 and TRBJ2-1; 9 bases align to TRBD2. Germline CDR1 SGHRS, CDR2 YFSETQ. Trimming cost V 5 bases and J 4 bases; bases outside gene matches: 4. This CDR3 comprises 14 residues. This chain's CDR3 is CASSPSGGYNEQFF. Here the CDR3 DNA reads TGCGCCAGCAGTCCGAGCGGGGGGTACAATGAGCAGTTCTTC.

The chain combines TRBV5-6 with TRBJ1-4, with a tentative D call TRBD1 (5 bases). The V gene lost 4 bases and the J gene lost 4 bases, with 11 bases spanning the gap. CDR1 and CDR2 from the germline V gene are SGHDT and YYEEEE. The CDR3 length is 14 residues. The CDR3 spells CASSSREINEKLFF. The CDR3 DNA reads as TGTGCCAGCAGCAGCAGGGAGATTAATGAAAAACTGTTTTTT.

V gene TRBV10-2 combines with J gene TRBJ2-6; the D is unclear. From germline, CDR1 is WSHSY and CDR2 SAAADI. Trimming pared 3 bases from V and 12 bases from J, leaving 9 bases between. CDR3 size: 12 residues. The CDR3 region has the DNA TGCGCCAGCAGTGAAGCCCCTCCCGTCCTGACTTTC. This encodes CASSEAPPVLTF.

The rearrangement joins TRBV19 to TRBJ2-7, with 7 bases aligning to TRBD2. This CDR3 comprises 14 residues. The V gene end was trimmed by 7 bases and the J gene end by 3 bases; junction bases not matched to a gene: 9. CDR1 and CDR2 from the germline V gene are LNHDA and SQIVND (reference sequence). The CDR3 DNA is TGTGCCAGTACGTTAACGGGAGGACTCTACGAGCAGTACTTC. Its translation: CASTLTGGLYEQYF.

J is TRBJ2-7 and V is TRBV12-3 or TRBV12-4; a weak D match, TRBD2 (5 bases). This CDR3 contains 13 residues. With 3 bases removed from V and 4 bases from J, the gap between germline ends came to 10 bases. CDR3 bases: TGTGCCAGCAGTTTGATGTCGGGATACGAGCAGTACTTC. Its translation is CASSLMSGYEQYF.